This T cell receptor (beta chain) appears in the sequencing data of a study of blood T cell repertoires in COVID-19. Across the whole study: The United States, Italy and Spain supplied acute and convalescent COVID-19 samples.

Original methodology: Nucleated cell counts were estimated from reference gene primer amplification. Profiled with immunoSEQ multiplex PCR; TCRdb holds only in-frame clones, not every one. V and J calls and clone size are as listed in that table; D and trimming were resolved from the DNA. The top ten hold 2.8% of the sample, which has 150,000 to 200,000 clones, roughly 73% seen once. The receptor was isolated from a man between 70 and 80 years old with acute or convalescent COVID-19. The sample was peripheral blood.

The CDR3 protein is CASSQNRDRGGETQYF. The CDR3 DNA sequence: TGCGCCAGCAGCCAAAACCGGGACAGGGGAGGGGAGACCCAGTACTTC. The V and J genes are TRBV5-1 and TRBJ2-5; TRBD1 agrees at 10 bases. Germline V CDR1 and CDR2: SGHRS, YFSETQ. The CDR3 spans 16 residues. V lost 4 bases, J lost 5 bases, and 11 bases stayed unmatched.